The following is a TCR beta chain sequence with its context. After removal of 0 bases from V and 2 bases from J, the junction contained 5 bases not matched to a gene. CDR1 and CDR2 from the germline V gene are LGHNA and YSLEER. The CDR3 consists of 17 residues. These data originate in a study of low-dose radiotherapy and immunotherapy resistance in tumors. Whole-study context: Daily oral aspirin at 300 mg began on cycle 1 day 1 and lasted four cycles.

TRAV- and TRBV-specific primers, spanning alpha and beta chains, primed first-strand cDNA. A constant-region primer paired with the V-primer adapter amplified TCRs over about 19 PCR cycles. Through in vitro transcription, the mRNA that had been isolated was amplified. A single record per CDR3 protein comes from TCRdb applying MiXCR to the reads. There are roughly 10,000 distinct CDR3 sequences in the sample; about 62% occur only once, and over 9.5% lies in the top ten. The clonotype comes from a human donor with advanced metastatic prostate, ovarian, gallbladder or colorectal cancer (not recorded which). This table probably holds off-target reads from a library built for another chain. The chain carries TRBV4-3 and TRBJ2-3, with 10 bases matching TRBD2. The chain's CDR3 is CASSQEVAGGPTDTQYF. The CDR3 region has the DNA TGCGCCAGCAGCCAAGAGGTAGCGGGAGGTCCCACAGATACGCAGTATTTT.